This TCR beta chain was retrieved from a study of blood T cell repertoires in COVID-19. About the study: Sites in the United States, Italy and Spain provided acute and convalescent COVID-19 samples. PBMCs, B-cell-depleted T cells, or T cells provided the cDNA or gDNA that made up the material.

In the authors' workflow: Amplification of reference gene primers was used by the study to estimate nucleated cell counts. Measured with immunoSEQ multiplex PCR; TCRdb has only the in-frame clones, and not every one. V, J and clone size were drawn from that table, and D and trimming were deduced from the DNA. Of 150,000 to 200,000 clones listed, more than 75% are singletons. The CDR3 is 14 amino acids. The ends were cut back, 1 base at V and 6 bases at J, with 12 bases in the middle. CDR1 is LGHDT and CDR2 is YNNKEL in the germline V gene (reference sequence). The rearrangement joins TRBV3-1 (or the pseudogene TRBV3-2) to TRBJ1-1; TRBD1 is a possible D gene (5 bases). This clonotype was sampled from a human donor in a cohort sampled during active COVID-19. The sample was peripheral blood. The CDR3 loop is CASSQALTASEAFF. CDR3 nucleotides: TGTGCCAGCAGCCAAGCGTTGACAGCTTCTGAAGCTTTCTTT.